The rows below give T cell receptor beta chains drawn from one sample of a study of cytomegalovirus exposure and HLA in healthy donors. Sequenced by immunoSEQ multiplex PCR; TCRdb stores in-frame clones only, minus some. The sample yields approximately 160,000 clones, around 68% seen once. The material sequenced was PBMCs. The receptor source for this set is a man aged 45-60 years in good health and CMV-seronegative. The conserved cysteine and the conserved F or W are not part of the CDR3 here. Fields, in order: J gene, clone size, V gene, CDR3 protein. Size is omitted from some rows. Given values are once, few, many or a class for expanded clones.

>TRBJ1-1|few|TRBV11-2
ASSLEWRLKATEAF
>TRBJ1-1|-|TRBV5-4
ASSPQDRGGTNTEAF
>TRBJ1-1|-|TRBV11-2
ASSLTSTGSTEAF
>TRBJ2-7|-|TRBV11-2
ASSLVGTLGSEQY
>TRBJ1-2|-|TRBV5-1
ASSGTGAQNYGYT
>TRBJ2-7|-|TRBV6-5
ASSYSRVSYEQY
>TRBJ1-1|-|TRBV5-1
ASSLVAGLAF
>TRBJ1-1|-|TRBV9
ASSVNYNTEAF
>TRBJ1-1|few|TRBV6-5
ASRMGGGNTEAF
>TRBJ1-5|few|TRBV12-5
ASGDADRNQPQH
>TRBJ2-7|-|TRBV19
ASRPDRGYEQY
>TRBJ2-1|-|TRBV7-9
ASSPPGGLSINEQF
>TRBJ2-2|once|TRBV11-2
ASSSRTSGGETNTGELF
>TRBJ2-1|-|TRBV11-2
ASSLRGLAYLNEQF
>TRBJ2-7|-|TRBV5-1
ASSLAGFDEQY
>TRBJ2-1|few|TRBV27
ASSLSPYREHGEQF
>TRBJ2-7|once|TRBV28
ASSSVAGNYEQY
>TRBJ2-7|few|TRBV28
AAGGALNEQY
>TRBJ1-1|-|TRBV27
ASSLWTGAVEAF
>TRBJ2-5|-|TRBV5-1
ASSLGTGQETQY
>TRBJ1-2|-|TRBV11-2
ASSLATGGNGYT
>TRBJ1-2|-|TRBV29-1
SAGTGGRGYT
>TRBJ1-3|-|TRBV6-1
ASRTGGSGNTIY
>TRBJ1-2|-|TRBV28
ASSPIANYGYT
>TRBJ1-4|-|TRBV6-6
ASSRQGGNEKLF
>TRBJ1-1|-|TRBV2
ASRAPGYTTEAF
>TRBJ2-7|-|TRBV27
ASSLLQGPYEQY
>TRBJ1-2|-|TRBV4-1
ASSLPLGTELYGYT
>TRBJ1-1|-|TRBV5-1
ASSGGAVNTEAF
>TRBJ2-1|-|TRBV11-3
ASSLGGQGFDEQF
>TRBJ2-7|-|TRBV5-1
ASSLGQARTHEQY
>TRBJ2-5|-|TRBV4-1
ASSQGRLLAGAGGETQY
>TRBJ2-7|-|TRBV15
ATSRAPGQGDEQY
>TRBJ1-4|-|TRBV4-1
ASSARQGATNEKLF
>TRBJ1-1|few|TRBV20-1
TLRTDTEAF
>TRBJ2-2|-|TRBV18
ASSPLAGANTGELF
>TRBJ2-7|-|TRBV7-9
ASSLLEGTYEQY
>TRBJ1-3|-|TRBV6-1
ASSEMDRGLSSGNTIY
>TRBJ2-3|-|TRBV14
ASSQTRVRTDTQY
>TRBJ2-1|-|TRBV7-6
ASSWTAYNEQF
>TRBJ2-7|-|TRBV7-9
ASSSTGGDEQY
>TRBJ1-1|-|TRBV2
ASSERPTPGSAF
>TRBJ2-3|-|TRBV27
ASRRLGGGYSSTDTQY
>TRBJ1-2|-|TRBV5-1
ASSQSSNYGYT
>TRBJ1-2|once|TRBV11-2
ASSSTGPYGYT
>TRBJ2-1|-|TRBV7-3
ASSLAGGPYNEQF
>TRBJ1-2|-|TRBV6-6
ASSYRTEGGYT
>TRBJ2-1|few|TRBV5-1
ASSLAGTGMTGAYNEQF